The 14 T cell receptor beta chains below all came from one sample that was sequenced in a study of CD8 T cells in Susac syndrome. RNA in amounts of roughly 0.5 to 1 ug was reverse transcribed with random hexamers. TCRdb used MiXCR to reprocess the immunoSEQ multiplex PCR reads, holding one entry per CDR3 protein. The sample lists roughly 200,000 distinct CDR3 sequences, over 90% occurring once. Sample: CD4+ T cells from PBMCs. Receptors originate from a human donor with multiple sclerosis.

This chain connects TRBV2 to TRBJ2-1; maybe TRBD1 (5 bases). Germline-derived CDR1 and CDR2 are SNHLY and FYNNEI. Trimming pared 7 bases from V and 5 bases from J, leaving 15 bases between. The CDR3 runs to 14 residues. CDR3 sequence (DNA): TGTGCCAGCAAAAAGGGGCCGGCGAACAATGAGCAGTTCTTC. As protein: CASKKGPANNEQFF.

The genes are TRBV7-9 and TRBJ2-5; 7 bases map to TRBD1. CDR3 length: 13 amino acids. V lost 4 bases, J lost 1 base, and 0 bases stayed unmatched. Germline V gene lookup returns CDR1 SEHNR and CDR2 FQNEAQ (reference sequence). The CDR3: CASSWTGQETQYF. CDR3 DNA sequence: TGTGCCAGCAGCTGGACAGGCCAAGAGACCCAGTACTTC. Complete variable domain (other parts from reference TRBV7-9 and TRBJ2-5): DTGVSQNPRHKITKRGQNVTFRCDPISEHNRLYWYRQTLGQGPEFLTYFQNEAQLEKSRLLSDRFSAERPKGSFSTLEIQRTEQGDSAMYLCASSWTGQETQYFGPGTRLLVL.

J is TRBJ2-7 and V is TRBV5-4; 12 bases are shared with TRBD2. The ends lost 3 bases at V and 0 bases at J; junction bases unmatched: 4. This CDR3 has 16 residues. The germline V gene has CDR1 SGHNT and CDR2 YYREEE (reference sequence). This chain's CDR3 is CASSSGLAGASYEQYF. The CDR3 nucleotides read TGTGCCAGCAGCTCGGGACTAGCGGGTGCCTCCTACGAGCAGTACTTC. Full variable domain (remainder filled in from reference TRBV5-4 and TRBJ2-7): ETGVTQSPTHLIKTRGQQVTLRCSSQSGHNTVSWYQQALGQGPQFIFQYYREEENGRGNFPPRFSGLQFPNYSSELNVNALELDDSALYLCASSSGLAGASYEQYFGPGTRLTVT.

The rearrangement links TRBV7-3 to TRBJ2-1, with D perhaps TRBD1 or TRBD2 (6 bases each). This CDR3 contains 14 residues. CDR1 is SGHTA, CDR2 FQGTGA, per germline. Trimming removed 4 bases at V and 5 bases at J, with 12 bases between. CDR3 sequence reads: CASSYRGQDNEQFF. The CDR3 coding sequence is TGTGCCAGCAGCTACCGGGGGCAGGACAATGAGCAGTTCTTC.

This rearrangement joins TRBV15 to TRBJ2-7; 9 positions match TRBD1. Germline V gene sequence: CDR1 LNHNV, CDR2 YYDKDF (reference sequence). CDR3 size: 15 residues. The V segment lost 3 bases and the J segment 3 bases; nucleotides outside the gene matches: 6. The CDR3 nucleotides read TGTGCCACCAGCAGGGAACCGGGACAGGGCTACGAGCAGTACGTC. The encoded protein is CATSREPGQGYEQYV.

Here the CDR3 DNA reads TGTGCCAGCAGTTTTAGGGGGCAGAGCACAGATACGCAGTATTTT. This codes for CASSFRGQSTDTQYF. The rearrangement uses TRBV7-2 and TRBJ2-3, with 7 nucleotides matching TRBD1. V dropped 6 bases and J dropped 0; count of bases not matched to a gene: 6. The CDR3 runs 15 residues. From germline, CDR1 is SGHTA and CDR2 FQGNSA. Using reference TRBV7-2 and TRBJ2-3 for the parts outside the CDR3, the full variable domain is GAGVSQSPSNKVTEKGKDVELRCDPISGHTALYWYRQSLGQGLEFLIYFQGNSAPDKSGLPSDRFSAERTGGSVSTLTIQRTQQEDSAVYLCASSFRGQSTDTQYFGPGTRLTVL.

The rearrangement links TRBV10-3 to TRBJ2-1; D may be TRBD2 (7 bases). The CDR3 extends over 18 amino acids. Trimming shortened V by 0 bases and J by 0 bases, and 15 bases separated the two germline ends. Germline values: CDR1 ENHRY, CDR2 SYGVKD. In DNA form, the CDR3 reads TGTGCCATCAGTGAGTCGGTGGGGGGGCCGATCTCCTACAATGAGCAGTTCTTC. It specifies CAISESVGGPISYNEQFF.

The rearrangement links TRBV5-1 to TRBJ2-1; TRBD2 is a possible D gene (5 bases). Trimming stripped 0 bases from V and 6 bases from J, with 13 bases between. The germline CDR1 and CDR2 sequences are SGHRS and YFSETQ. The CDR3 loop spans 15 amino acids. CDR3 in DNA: TGCGCCAGCAGCTTGGAGAGGGTGGAGATCAATGAGCAGTTCTTC. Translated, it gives CASSLERVEINEQFF.

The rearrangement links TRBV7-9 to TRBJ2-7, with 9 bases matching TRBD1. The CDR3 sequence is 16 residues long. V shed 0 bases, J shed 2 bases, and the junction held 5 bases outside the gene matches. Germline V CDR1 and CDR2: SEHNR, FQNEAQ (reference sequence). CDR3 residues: CASSLAGDRATYEQYF. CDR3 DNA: TGTGCCAGCAGCTTAGCAGGGGACAGGGCCACCTACGAGCAGTACTTC.

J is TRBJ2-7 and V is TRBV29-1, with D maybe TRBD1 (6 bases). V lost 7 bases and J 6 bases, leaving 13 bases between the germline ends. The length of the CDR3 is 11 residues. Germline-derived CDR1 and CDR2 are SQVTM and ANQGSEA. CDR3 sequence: CSGRQGTEQYF. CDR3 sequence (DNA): TGCAGCGGGAGGCAGGGGACCGAGCAGTACTTC.

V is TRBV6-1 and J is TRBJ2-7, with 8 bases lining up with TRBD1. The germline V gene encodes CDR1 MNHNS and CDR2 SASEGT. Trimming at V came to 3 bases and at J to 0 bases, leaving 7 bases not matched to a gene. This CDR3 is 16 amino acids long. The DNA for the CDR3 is TGTGCCAGCAGTGATAAATGGCAGGGGGCCTCCTACGAGCAGTACGTC. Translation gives CASSDKWQGASYEQYV.

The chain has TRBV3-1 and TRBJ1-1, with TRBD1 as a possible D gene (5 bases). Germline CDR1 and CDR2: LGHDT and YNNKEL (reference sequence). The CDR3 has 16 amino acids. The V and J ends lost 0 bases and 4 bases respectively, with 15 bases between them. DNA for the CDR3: TGTGCCAGCAGCCAAGATTTGGGACGGACCTCCACTGAAGCTTTCTTT. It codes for CASSQDLGRTSTEAFF. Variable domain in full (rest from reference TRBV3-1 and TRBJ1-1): DTAVSQTPKYLVTQMGNDKSIKCEQNLGHDTMYWYKQDSKKFLKIMFSYNNKELIINETVPNRFSPKSPDKAHLNLHINSLELGDSAVYFCASSQDLGRTSTEAFFGQGTRLTVV.

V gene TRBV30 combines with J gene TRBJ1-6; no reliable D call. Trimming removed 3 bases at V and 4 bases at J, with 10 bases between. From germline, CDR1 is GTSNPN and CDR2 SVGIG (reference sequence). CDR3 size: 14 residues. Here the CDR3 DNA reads TGTGCCTGGAGACTTACACGGTATAATTCACCCCTCCACTTT. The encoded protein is CAWRLTRYNSPLHF.

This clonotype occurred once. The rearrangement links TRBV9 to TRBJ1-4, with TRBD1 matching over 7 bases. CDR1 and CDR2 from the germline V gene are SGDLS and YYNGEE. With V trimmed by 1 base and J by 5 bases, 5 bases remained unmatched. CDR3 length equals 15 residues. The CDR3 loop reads CASSVRQGVNEKLFF. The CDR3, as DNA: TGTGCCAGCAGCGTAAGACAGGGAGTGAATGAAAAACTGTTTTTT.